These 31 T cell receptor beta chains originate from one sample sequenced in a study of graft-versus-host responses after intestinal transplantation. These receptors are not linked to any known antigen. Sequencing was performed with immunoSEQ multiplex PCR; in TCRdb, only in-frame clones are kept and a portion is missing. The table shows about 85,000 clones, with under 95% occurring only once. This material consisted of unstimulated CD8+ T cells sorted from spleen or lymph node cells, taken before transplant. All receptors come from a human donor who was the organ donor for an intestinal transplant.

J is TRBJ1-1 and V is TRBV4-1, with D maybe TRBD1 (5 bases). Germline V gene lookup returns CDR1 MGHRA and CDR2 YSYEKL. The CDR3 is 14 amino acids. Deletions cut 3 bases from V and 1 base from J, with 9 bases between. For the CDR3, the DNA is TGCGCCAGCAGCCAGTTGGGACGGAACACTGAAGCTTTCTTT. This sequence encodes CASSQLGRNTEAFF.

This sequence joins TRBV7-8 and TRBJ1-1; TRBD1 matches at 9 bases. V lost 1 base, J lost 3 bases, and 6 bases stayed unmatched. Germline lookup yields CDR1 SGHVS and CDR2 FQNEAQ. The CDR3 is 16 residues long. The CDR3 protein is CASSLGGQGSHTEAFF. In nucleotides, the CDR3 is TGTGCCAGCAGCTTAGGGGGACAGGGTTCCCACACTGAAGCTTTCTTT.

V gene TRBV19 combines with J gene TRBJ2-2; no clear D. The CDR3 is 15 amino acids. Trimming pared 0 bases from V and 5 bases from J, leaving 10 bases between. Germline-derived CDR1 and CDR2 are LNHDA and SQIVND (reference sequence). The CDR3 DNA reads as TGTGCCAGTAGTATAGATTATCCTAGTACCGGGGAGCTGTTTTTT. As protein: CASSIDYPSTGELFF.

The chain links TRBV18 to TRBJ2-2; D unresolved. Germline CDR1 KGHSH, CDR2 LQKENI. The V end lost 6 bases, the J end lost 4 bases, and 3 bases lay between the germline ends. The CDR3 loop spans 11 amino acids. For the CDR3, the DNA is TGTGCCAGCTCGGGCACCGGGGAGCTGTTTTTT. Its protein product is CASSGTGELFF. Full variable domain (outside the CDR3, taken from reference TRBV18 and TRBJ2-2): NAGVMQNPRHLVRRRGQEARLRCSPMKGHSHVYWYRQLPEEGLKFMVYLQKENIIDESGMPKERFSAEFPKEGPSILRIQQVVRGDSAAYFCASSGTGELFFGEGSRLTVL.

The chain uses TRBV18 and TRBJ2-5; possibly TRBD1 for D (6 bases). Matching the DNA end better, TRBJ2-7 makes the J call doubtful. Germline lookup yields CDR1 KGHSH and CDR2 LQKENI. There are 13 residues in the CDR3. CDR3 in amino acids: CASSPQGSHEQYF. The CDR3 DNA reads TGTGCCAGCTCACCGCAGGGGTCCCACGAGCAGTACTTC.

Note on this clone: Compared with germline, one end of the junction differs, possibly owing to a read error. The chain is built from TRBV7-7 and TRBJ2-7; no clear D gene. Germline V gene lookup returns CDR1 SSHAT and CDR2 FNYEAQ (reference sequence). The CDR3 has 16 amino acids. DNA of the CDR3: TGTGCTAGCAGCTTTATTAGCTTCCTCCTCTCCTACGAGCAGTACTTC. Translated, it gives CASSFISFLLSYEQYF.

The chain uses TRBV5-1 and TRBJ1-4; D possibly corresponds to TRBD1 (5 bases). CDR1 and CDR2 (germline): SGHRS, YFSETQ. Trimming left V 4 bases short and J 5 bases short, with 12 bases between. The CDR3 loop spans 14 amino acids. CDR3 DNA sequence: TGCGCCAGCAGCGACAGCAGCGGGAATGAAAAACTGTTTTTT. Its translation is CASSDSSGNEKLFF.

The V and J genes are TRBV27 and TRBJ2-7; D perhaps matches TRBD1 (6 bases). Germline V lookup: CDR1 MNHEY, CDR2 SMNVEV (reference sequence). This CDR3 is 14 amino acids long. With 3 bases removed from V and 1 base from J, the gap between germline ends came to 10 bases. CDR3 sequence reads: CASSLRQGSYEQYF. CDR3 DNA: TGTGCCAGCAGTTTGCGGCAGGGGTCCTACGAGCAGTACTTC.

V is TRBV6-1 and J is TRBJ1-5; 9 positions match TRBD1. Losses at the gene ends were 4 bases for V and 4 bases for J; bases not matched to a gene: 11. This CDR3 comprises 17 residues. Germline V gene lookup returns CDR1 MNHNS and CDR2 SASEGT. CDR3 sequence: CASSAQTGGVGNQPQHF. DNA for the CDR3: TGTGCCAGCAGTGCCCAGACAGGGGGTGTGGGAAATCAGCCCCAGCATTTT.

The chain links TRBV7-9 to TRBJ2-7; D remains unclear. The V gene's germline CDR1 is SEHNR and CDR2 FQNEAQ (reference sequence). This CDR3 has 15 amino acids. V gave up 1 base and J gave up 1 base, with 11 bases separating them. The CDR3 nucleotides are TGTGCCAGCAGCTTAGACGCTGGCGTATCCTACGAGCAGTACTTC. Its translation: CASSLDAGVSYEQYF.

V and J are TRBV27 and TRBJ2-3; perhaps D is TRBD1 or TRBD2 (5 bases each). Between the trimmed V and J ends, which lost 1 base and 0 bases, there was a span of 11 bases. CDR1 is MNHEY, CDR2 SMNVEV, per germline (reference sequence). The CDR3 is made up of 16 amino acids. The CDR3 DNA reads TGTGCCAGCAGTTTATACGGTGGGGGTAGCACAGATACGCAGTATTTT. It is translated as CASSLYGGGSTDTQYF.

The CDR3 DNA reads as TGCGCCAGCAGCTTTAAGTACAATGAGCAGTTCTTC. It translates to CASSFKYNEQFF. V and J are TRBV5-1 and TRBJ2-1; D is unresolved. Germline V lookup: CDR1 SGHRS, CDR2 YFSETQ. The CDR3 length is 12 residues. Trimming took 2 bases from V and 4 from J, leaving 4 bases between them. Using reference TRBV5-1 and TRBJ2-1 for the parts outside the CDR3, the full variable domain is KAGVTQTPRYLIKTRGQQVTLSCSPISGHRSVSWYQQTPGQGLQFLFEYFSETQRNKGNFPGRFSGRQFSNSRSEMNVSTLELGDSALYLCASSFKYNEQFFGPGTRLTVL.

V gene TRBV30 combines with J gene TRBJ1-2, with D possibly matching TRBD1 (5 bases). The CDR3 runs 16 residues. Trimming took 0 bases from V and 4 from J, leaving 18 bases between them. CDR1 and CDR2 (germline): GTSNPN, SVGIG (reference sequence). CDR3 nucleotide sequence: TGTGCCTGGAGTGTGCCAGGGTCGGGACTTATCTATGGCTACACCTTC. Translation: CAWSVPGSGLIYGYTF.

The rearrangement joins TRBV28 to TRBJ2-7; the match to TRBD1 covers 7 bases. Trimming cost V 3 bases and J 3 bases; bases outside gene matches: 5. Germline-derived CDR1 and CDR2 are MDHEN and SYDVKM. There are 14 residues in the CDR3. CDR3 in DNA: TGTGCCAGCAGTTTGGTGGCAGGGGGCTACGAGCAGTACTTC. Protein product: CASSLVAGGYEQYF.

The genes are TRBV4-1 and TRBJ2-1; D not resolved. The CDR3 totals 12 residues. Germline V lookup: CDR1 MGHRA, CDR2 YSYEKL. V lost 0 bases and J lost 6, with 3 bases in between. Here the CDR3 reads CASSQDINEQFF. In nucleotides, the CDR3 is TGCGCCAGCAGCCAAGATATCAATGAGCAGTTCTTC.

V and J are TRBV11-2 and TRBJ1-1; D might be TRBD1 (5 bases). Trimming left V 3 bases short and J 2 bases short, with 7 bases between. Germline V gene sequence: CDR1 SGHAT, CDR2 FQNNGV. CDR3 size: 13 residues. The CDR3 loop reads CASSFGTNTEAFF. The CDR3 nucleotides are TGTGCCAGCAGCTTCGGGACCAACACTGAAGCTTTCTTT.

Here the CDR3 reads CASSSADRLNYGYTF. CDR3 in DNA: TGTGCCAGCAGCTCTGCGGACAGGTTGAACTATGGCTACACCTTC. The chain uses TRBV11-3 and TRBJ1-2; 7 nucleotides align to TRBD1. There are 15 residues in the CDR3. In germline, CDR1 is SGHNT, CDR2 YENEEA. The V and J ends lost 4 bases and 2 bases, in that order; junction bases with no gene match: 7.

This CDR3 reads CSVEGVPGNTIYF. CDR3 DNA sequence: TGCAGCGTTGAGGGGGTTCCTGGAAACACCATATATTTT. V and J are TRBV29-1 and TRBJ1-3; tentative D call: TRBD1 (5 bases). The germline CDR1 and CDR2 sequences are SQVTM and ANQGSEA. V was pared by 3 bases and J by 2 bases, with 8 bases between. The length of the CDR3 is 13 residues.

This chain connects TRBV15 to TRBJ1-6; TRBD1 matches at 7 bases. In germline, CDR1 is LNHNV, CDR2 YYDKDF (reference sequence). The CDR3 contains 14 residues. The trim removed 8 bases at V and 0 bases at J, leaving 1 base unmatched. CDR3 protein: CATRDSSYNSPLHF. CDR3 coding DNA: TGTGCCACCCGGGACAGCTCCTATAATTCACCCCTCCACTTT. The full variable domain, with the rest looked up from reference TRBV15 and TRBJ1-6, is DAMVIQNPRYQVTQFGKPVTLSCSQTLNHNVMYWYQQKSSQAPKLLFHYYDKDFNNEADTPDNFQSRRPNTSFCFLDIRSPGLGDTAMYLCATRDSSYNSPLHFGNGTRLTVT.

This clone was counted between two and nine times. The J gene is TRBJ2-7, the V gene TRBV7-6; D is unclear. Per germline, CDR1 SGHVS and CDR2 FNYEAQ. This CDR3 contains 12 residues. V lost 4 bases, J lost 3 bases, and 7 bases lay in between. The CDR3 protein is CASSSWDYEQYF. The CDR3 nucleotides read TGTGCCAGCAGCTCTTGGGACTACGAGCAGTACTTC.

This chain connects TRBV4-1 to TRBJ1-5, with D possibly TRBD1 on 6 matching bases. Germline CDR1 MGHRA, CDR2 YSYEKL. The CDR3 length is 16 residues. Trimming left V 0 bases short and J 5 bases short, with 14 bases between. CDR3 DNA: TGCGCCAGCAGCCAAGACTGGCAGGGGTTGGATCAGCCCCAGCATTTT. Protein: CASSQDWQGLDQPQHF.

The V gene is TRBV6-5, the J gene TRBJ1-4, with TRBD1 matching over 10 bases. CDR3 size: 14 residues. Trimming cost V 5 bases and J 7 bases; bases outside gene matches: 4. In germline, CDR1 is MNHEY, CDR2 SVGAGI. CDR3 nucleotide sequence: TGTGCCAGCAGTGAAGGGACAGGGGTTGAAAAACTGTTTTTT. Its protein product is CASSEGTGVEKLFF.

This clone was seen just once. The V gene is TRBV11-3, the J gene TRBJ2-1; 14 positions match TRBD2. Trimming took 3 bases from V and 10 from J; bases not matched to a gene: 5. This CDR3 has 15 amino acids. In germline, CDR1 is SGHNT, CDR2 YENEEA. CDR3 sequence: CASSFSGLAGEEQFF. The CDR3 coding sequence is TGTGCCAGCAGCTTCTCGGGACTAGCGGGAGAAGAGCAGTTCTTC.

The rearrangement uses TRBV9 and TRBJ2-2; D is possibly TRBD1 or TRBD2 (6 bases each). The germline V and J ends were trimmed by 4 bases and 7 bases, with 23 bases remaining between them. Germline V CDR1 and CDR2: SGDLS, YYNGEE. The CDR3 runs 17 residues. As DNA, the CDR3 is TGTGCCAGCAGCCCAGGCAAGGGTTGGGGGGCCGACGGGGAGCTGTTTTTT. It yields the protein CASSPGKGWGADGELFF.

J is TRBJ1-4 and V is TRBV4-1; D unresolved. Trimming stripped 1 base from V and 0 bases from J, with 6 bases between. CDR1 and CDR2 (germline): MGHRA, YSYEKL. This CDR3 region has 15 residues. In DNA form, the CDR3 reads TGCGCCAGCAGCCAAGTAGACGCAACTAATGAAAAACTGTTTTTT. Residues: CASSQVDATNEKLFF.

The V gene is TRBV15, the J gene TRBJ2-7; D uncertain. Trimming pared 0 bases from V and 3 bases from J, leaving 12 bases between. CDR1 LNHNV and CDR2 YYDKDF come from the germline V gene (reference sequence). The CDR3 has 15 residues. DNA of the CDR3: TGTGCCACCAGCAGAGATCGCGTGACCAACTACGAGCAGTACTTC. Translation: CATSRDRVTNYEQYF. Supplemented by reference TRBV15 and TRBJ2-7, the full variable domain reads DAMVIQNPRYQVTQFGKPVTLSCSQTLNHNVMYWYQQKSSQAPKLLFHYYDKDFNNEADTPDNFQSRRPNTSFCFLDIRSPGLGDTAMYLCATSRDRVTNYEQYFGPGTRLTVT.

The CDR3 loop is CASSLTGPYSGANVLTF. The CDR3, as DNA: TGTGCCAGCAGCTTAACAGGGCCGTACTCTGGGGCCAACGTCCTGACTTTC. The chain joins TRBV7-3 to TRBJ2-6; D not certain. V gave up 0 bases and J gave up 0 bases, with 9 bases separating them. Germline CDR1 SGHTA, CDR2 FQGTGA. The CDR3 runs 17 residues.

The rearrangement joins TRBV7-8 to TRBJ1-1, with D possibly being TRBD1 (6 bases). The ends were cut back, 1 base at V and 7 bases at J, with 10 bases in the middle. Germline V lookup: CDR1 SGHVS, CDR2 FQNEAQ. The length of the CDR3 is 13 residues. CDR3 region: CASSLGGGNEAFF. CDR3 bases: TGTGCCAGCAGCTTAGGAGGGGGGAATGAAGCTTTCTTT.

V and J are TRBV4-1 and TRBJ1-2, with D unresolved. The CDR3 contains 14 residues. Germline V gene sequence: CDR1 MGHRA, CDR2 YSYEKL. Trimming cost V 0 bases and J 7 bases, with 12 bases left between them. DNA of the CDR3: TGCGCCAGCAGCCAAGAGGCAGGCCTGGGTGGCTACACCTTC. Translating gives CASSQEAGLGGYTF.

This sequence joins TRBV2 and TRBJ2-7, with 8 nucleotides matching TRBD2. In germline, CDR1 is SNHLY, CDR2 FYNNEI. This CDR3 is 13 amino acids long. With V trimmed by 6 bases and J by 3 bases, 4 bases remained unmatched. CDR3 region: CASSRGGGYEQYF. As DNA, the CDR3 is TGTGCCAGCAGCCGGGGGGGCGGCTACGAGCAGTACTTC.

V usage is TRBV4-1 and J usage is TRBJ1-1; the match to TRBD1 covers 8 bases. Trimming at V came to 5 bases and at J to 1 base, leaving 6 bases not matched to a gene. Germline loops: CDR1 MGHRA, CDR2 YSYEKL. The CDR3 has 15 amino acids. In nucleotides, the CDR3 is TGCGCCAGCAGCGTAGGACAGGGAGCGAACACTGAAGCTTTCTTT. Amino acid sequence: CASSVGQGANTEAFF.